This entry lists 5 T cell receptor beta chains sequenced from one sample in a study of blood T cell repertoires in COVID-19. Measured with immunoSEQ multiplex PCR; TCRdb has only the in-frame clones, and not every one. The data hold approximately 340,000 clones, with approximately 90% observed a single time. The sequencing input was PBMCs or T cells enriched from blood (not recorded which). The source of these receptors is a woman aged 35 to 49 who had been exposed to COVID-19.

This clone was seen once. The chain's CDR3 is CASSPGSSGGYGYGYTF. CDR3 bases: TGTGCCAGCTCACCAGGTTCTTCCGGGGGTTACGGCTATGGCTACACCTTC. The chain recombines TRBV18 with TRBJ1-2; D may be TRBD1 (5 bases). The germline V gene has CDR1 KGHSH and CDR2 LQKENI. Trimming took off 2 bases at V and 4 bases at J, with 20 bases between the two ends. The CDR3 sequence is 17 residues long.

The CDR3 DNA reads as TGTGCCAGCAGCCTTAGCGGGGGACCCTCGGAGCAGTACTTC. This gives the protein CASSLSGGPSEQYF. The V call is TRBV6-5, the J call TRBJ2-7, with 9 nucleotides matching TRBD2. Unmatched junction bases numbered 10, after V lost 6 bases and J lost 7 bases. The CDR3 has 14 amino acids. Germline loops: CDR1 MNHEY, CDR2 SVGAGI.

The V gene is TRBV2, the J gene TRBJ2-3; TRBD2 matches at 11 bases. Trimming cost V 4 bases and J 5 bases; bases outside gene matches: 2. The CDR3 sequence is 14 residues long. Germline CDR1 is SNHLY and CDR2 is FYNNEI. The CDR3 spells CASSVTSGGDTQYF. The DNA for the CDR3 is TGTGCCAGCAGTGTCACTAGCGGGGGAGATACGCAGTATTTT.

This clone was observed a few times. This chain links TRBV5-1 with TRBJ1-1; D is ambiguous. The CDR3 extends over 13 amino acids. The germline CDR1 and CDR2 sequences are SGHRS and YFSETQ. The V gene lost 1 base and the J gene lost 4 bases, with 8 bases spanning the gap. The CDR3 spells CASSLYASTEAFF. The CDR3 bases are TGCGCCAGCAGCTTGTATGCCAGCACTGAAGCTTTCTTT.

The chain joins TRBV7-9 to TRBJ1-2; possibly TRBD1 for D (6 bases). The CDR3 is 14 amino acids. Germline V lookup: CDR1 SEHNR, CDR2 FQNEAQ (reference sequence). Trimming cost V 7 bases and J 8 bases, with 20 bases left between them. CDR3 sequence (DNA): TGTGCCAGCACCCTAGGGGGGGCTCCGAAAGGCTACACCTTC. As protein: CASTLGGAPKGYTF.